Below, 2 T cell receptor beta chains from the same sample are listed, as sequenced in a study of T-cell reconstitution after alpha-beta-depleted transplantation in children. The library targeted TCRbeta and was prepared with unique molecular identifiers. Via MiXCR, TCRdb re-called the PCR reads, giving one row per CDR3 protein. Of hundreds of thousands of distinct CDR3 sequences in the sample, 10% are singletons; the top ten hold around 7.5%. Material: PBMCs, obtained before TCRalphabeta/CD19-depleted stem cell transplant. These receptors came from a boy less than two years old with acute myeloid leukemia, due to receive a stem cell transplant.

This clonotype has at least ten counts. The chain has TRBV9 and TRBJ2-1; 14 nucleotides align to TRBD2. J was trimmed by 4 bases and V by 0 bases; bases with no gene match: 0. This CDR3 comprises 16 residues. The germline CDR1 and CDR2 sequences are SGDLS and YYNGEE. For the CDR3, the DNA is TGTGCCAGCAGCGTAGGACTAGCGGGAGGGTACAATGAGCAGTTCTTC. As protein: CASSVGLAGGYNEQFF.

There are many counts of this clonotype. CDR3 DNA sequence: TGCGCCAGCAGCTTGGAAGGGGGATCCTACAATGAGCAGTTCTTC. Amino acids: CASSLEGGSYNEQFF. This rearrangement joins TRBV5-1 to TRBJ2-1; a weak D match, TRBD1 (6 bases). Per the germline V gene, CDR1 is SGHRS and CDR2 is YFSETQ. The ends were cut back, 0 bases at V and 1 base at J, with 8 bases in the middle. The length of the CDR3 is 15 residues.